This T cell receptor (beta chain) is drawn from a study of metastatic and nonmetastatic thyroid tumors. About the research overall: Comparison of repertoires was carried out across blood and tumor or nodule tissue from malignant and benign thyroid patients.

CDR3 length: 14 amino acids. Trimming at V came to 1 base and at J to 4 bases, leaving 1 base not matched to a gene. CDR1 and CDR2 (germline): SQVTM, ANQGSEA. TCRdb reanalyzed the PCR reads via MiXCR. The sample includes about 16,000 clones, under 15% of them seen just once. This clone occurred many times. All patients reached thyroid surgery having received no treatment beforehand. The V gene is TRBV29-1, the J gene TRBJ2-1, with 10 bases aligning to TRBD2. What was sequenced was tumor tissue. This clonotype originated in a female donor with papillary thyroid cancer or a benign thyroid nodule (not recorded which). Some clones in this sample may be carry-over from other donors' samples. The chain's CDR3 is CSVEGTSGYNEQFF. CDR3 sequence (DNA): TGCAGCGTTGAAGGGACTAGCGGTTACAATGAGCAGTTCTTC.